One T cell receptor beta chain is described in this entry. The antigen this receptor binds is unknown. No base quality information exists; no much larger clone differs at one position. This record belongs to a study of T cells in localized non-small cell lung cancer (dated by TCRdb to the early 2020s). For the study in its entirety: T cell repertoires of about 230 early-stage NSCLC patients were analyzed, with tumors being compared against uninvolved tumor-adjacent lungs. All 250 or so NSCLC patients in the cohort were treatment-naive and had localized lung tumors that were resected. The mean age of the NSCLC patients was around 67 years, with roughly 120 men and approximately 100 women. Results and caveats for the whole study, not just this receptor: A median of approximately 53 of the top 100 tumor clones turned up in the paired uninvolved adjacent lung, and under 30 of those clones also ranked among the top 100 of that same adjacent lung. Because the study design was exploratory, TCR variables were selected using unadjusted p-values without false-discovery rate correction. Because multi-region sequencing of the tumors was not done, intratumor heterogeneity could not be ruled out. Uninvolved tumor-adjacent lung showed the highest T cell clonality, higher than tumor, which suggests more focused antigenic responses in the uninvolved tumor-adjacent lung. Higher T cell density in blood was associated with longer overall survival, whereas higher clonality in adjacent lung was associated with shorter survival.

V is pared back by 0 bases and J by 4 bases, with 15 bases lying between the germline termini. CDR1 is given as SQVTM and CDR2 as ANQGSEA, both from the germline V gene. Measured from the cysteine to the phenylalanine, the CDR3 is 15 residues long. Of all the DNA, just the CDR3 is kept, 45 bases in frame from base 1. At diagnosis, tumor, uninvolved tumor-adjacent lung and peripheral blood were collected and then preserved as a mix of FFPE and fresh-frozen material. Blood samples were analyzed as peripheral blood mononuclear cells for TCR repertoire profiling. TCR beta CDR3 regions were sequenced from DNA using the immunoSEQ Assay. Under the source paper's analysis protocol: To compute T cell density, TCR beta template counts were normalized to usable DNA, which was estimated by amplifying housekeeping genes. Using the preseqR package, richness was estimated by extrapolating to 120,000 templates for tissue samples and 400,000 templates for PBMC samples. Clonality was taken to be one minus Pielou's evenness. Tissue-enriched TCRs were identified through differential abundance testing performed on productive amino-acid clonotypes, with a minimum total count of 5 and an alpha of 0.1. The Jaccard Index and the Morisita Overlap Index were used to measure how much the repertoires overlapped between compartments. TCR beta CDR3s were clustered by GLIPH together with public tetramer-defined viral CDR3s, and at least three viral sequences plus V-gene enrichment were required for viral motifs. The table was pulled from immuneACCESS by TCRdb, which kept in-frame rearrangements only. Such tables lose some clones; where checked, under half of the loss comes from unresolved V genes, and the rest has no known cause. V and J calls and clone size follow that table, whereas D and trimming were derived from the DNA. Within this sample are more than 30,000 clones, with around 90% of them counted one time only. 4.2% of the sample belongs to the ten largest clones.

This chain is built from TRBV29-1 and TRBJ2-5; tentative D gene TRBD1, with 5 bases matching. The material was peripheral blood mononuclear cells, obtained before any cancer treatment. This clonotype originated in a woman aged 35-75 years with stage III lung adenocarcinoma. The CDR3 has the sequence CSVEDRARWGETQYF. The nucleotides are TGCAGCGTTGAAGACAGGGCCAGATGGGGAGAGACCCAGTACTTC.